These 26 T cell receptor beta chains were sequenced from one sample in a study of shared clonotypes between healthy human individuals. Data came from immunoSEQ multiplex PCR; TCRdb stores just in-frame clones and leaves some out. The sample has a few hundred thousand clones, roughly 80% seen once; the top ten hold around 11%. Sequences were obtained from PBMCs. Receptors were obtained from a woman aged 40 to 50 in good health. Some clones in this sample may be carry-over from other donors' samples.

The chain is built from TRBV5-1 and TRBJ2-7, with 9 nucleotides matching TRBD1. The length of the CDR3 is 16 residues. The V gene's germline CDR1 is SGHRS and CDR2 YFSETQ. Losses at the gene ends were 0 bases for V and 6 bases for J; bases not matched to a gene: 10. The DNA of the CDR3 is TGCGCCAGCAGCTTGGCGACAGGGGGTAGTGGAGGCGAGCAGTACTTC. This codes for CASSLATGGSGGEQYF. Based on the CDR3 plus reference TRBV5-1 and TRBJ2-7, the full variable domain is KAGVTQTPRYLIKTRGQQVTLSCSPISGHRSVSWYQQTPGQGLQFLFEYFSETQRNKGNFPGRFSGRQFSNSRSEMNVSTLELGDSALYLCASSLATGGSGGEQYFGPGTRLTVT.

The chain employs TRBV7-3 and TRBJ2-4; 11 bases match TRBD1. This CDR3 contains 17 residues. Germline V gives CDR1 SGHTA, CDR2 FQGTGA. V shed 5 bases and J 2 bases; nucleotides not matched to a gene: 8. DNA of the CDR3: TGTGCCAGCAGCCAAGGGACAGGGGGAGGAACCAAAAACATTCAGTACTTC. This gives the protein CASSQGTGGGTKNIQYF.

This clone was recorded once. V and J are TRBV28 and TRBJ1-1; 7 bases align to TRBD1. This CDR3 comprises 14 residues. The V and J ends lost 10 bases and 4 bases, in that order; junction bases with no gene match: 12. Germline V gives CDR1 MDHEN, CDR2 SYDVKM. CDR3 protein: CATTRQGRATEAFF. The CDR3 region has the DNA TGTGCCACCACGAGACAGGGACGGGCCACTGAAGCTTTCTTT. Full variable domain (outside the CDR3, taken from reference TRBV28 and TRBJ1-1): DVKVTQSSRYLVKRTGEKVFLECVQDMDHENMFWYRQDPGLGLRLIYFSYDVKMKEKGDIPEGYSVSREKKERFSLILESASTNQTSMYLCATTRQGRATEAFFGQGTRLTVV.

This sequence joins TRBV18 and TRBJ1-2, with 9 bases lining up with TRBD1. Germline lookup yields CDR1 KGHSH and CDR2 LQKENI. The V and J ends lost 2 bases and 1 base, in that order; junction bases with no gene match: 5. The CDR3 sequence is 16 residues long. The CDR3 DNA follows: TGTGCCAGCTCACCAAGACAGGGGGAACATAACTATGGCTACACCTTC. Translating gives CASSPRQGEHNYGYTF.

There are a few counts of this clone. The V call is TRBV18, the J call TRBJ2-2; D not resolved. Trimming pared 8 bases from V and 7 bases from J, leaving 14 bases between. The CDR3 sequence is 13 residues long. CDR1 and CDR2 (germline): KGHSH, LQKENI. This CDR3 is CASLDPRIGELFF. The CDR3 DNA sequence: TGTGCCAGCCTGGACCCAAGAATCGGGGAGCTGTTTTTT. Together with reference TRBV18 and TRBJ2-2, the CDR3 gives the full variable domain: NAGVMQNPRHLVRRRGQEARLRCSPMKGHSHVYWYRQLPEEGLKFMVYLQKENIIDESGMPKERFSAEFPKEGPSILRIQQVVRGDSAAYFCASLDPRIGELFFGEGSRLTVL.

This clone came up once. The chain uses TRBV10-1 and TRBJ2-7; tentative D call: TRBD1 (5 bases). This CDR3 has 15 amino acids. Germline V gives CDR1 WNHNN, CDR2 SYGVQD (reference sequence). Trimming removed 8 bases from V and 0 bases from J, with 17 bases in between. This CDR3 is CASGAGVCTSYEQYF. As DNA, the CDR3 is TGCGCCAGCGGGGCAGGTGTCTGTACCTCCTACGAGCAGTACTTC.

CDR3 in amino acids: CASSTPLGRGTEAFF. The CDR3 DNA is TGTGCCAGCAGCACCCCCCTCGGGCGGGGCACTGAAGCTTTCTTT. The V and J genes are TRBV7-2 and TRBJ1-1; the D is unclear. CDR1 and CDR2 from the germline V gene are SGHTA and FQGNSA. V was pared by 5 bases and J by 4 bases, with 17 bases between. The CDR3 is made up of 15 amino acids. Full variable domain (outside the CDR3, taken from reference TRBV7-2 and TRBJ1-1): GAGVSQSPSNKVTEKGKDVELRCDPISGHTALYWYRQSLGQGLEFLIYFQGNSAPDKSGLPSDRFSAERTGGSVSTLTIQRTQQEDSAVYLCASSTPLGRGTEAFFGQGTRLTVV.

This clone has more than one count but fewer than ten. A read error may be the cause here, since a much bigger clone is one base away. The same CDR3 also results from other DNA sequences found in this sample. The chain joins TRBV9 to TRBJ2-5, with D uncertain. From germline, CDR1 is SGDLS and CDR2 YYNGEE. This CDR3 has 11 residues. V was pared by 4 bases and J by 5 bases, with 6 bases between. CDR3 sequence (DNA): TGTGCCAGCAGCCCCGGGGAGACCCAGTACTTC. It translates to CASSPGETQYF.

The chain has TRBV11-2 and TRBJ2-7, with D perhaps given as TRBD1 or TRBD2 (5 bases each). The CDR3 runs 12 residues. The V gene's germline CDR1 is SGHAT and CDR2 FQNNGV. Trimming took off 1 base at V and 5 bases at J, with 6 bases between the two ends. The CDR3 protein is CASSLVGDEQYF. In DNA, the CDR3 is TGTGCCAGCAGCTTAGTGGGGGACGAGCAGTACTTC.

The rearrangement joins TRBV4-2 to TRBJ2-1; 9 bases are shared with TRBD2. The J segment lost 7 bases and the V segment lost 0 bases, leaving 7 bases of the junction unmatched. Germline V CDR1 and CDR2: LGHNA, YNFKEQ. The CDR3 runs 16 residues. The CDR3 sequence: CASSQDSSGIINEQFF. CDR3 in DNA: TGTGCCAGCAGCCAAGATTCTAGCGGGATAATTAATGAGCAGTTCTTC.

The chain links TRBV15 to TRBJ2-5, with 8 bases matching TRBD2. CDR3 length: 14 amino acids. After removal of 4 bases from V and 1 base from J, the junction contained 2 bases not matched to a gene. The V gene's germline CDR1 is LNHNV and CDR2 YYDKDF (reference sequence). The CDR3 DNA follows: TGTGCCACCAGCAAAGGACTAGCCCAAGAGACCCAGTACTTC. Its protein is CATSKGLAQETQYF.

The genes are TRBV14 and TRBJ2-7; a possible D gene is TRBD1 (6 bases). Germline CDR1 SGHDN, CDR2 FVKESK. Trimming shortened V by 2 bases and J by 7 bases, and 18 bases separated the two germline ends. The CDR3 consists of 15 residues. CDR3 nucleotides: TGTGCCAGCAGCCAATTCGGAAGGGGGTTCTGGGAGCAGTACTTC. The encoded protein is CASSQFGRGFWEQYF.

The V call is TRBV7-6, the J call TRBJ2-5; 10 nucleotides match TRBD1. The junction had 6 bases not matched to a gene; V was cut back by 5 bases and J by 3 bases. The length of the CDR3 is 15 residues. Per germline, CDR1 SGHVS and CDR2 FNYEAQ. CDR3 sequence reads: CASSPWTGGEETQYF. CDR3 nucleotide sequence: TGTGCCAGCAGCCCCTGGACAGGGGGGGAAGAGACCCAGTACTTC.

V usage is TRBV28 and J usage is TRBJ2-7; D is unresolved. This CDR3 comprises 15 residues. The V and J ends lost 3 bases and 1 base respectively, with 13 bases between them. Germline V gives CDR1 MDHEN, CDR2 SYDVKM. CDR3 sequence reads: CASSLSGPLSYEQYF. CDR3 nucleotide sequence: TGTGCCAGCAGTTTGTCGGGCCCCCTTTCCTACGAGCAGTACTTC.

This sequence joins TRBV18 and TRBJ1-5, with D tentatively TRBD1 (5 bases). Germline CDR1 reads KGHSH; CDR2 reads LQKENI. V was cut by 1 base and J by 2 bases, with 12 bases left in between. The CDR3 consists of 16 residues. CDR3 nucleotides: TGTGCCAGCTCACCACGCTTGGGGACGGGCAATCAGCCCCAGCATTTT. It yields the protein CASSPRLGTGNQPQHF. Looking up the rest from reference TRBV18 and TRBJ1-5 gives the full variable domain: NAGVMQNPRHLVRRRGQEARLRCSPMKGHSHVYWYRQLPEEGLKFMVYLQKENIIDESGMPKERFSAEFPKEGPSILRIQQVVRGDSAAYFCASSPRLGTGNQPQHFGDGTRLSIL.

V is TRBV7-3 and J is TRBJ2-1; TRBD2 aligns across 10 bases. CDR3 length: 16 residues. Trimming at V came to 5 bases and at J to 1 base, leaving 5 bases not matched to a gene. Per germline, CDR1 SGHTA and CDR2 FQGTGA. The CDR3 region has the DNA TGTGCCAGCAGCCCGACTAGCGGGCGATCCTACAATGAGCAGTTCTTC. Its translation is CASSPTSGRSYNEQFF.

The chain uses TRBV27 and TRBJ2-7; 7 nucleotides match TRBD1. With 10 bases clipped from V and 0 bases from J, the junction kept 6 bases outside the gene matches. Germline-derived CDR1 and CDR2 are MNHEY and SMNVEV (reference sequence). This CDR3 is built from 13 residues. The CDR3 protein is CATAGTASYEQYF. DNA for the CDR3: TGTGCCACCGCCGGGACAGCCTCCTACGAGCAGTACTTC.

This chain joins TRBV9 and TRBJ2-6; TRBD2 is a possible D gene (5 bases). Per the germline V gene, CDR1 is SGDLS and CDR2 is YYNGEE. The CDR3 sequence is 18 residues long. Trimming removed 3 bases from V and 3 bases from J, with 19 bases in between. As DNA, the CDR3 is TGTGCCAGCAGCGCAAGAGGGAGCCCAGAGGTTGGGGCCAACGTCCTGACTTTC. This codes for CASSARGSPEVGANVLTF.

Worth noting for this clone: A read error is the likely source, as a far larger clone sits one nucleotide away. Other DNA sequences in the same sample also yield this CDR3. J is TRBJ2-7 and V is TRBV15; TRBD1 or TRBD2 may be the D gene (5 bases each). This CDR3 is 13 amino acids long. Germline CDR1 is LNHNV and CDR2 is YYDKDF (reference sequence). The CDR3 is CATSRGADYEQYF. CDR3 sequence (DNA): TGTGCTACCAGCAGAGGGGCTGACTACGAGCAGTACTTC.

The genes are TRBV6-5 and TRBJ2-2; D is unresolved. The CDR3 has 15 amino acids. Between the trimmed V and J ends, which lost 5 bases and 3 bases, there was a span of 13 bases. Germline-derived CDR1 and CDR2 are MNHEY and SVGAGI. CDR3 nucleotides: TGTGCCAGCAGTCCCACCATAGACGACACCGGGGAGCTGTTTTTT. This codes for CASSPTIDDTGELFF.

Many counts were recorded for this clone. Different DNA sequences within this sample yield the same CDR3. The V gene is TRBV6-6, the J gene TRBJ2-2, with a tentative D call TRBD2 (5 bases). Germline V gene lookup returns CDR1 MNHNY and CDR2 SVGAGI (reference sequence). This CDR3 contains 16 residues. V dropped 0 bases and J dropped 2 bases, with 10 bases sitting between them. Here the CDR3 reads CASSYSTGKNTGELFF. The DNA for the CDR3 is TGTGCCAGCAGTTACTCGACCGGGAAAAACACCGGGGAGCTGTTTTTT.

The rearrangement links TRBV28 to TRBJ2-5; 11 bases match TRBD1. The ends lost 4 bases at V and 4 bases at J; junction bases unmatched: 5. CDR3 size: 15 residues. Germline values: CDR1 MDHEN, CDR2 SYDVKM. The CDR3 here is CASSSPGTGGETQYF. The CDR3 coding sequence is TGTGCCAGCAGTTCCCCCGGGACAGGGGGAGAGACCCAGTACTTC.

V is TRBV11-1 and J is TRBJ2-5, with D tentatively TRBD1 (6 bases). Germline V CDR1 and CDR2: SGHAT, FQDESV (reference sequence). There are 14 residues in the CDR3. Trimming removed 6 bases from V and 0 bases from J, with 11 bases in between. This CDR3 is CASSSDRYQETQYF. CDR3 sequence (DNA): TGTGCCAGCAGTTCTGACAGGTACCAAGAGACCCAGTACTTC.

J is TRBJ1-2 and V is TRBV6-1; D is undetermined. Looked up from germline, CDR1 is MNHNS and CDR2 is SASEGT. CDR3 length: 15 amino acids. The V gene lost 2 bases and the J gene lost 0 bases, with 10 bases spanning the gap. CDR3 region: CASSEKVGPNYGYTF. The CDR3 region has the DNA TGTGCCAGCAGTGAAAAAGTCGGGCCTAACTATGGCTACACCTTC.

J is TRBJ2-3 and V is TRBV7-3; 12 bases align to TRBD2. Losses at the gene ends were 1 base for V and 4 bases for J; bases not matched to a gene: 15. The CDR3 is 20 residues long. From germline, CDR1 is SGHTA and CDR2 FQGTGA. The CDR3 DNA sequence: TGTGCCAGCAGCTTAAACTCAGCGGCTGAAACTAGCGGGAGGTCAGATACGCAGTATTTT. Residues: CASSLNSAAETSGRSDTQYF. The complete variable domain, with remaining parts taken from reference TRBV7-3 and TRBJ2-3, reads GAGVSQTPSNKVTEKGKYVELRCDPISGHTALYWYRQSLGQGPEFLIYFQGTGAADDSGLPNDRFFAVRPEGSVSTLKIQRTERGDSAVYLCASSLNSAAETSGRSDTQYFGPGTRLTVL.

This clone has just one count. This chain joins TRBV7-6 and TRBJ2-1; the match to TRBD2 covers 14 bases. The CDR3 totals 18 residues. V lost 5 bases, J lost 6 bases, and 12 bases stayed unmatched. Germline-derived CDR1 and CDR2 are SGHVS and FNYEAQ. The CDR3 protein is CASSAGLAGVRDTNEQFF. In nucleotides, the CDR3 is TGTGCCAGCAGCGCGGGACTAGCGGGAGTTAGGGACACCAATGAGCAGTTCTTC.